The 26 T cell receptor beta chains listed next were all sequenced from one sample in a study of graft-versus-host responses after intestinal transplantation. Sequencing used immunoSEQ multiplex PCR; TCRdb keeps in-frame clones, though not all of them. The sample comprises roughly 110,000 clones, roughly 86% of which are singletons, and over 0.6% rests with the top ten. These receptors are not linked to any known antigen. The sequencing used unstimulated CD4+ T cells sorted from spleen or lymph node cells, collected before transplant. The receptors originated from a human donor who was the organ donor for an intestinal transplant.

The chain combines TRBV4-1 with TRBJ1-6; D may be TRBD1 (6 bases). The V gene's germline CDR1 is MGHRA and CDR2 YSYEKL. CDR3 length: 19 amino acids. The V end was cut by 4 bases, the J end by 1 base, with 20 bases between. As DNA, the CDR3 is TGCGCCAGCAGCCTCTCCGAGGGGGGCTGGGAGTCCTATAATTCACCCCTCCACTTT. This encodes CASSLSEGGWESYNSPLHF.

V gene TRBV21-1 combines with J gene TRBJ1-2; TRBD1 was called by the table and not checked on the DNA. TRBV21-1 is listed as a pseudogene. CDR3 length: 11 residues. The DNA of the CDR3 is TGTGCCACCCTTCTTGGGGCAGGCCTCACCTTC. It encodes CATLLGAGLTF.

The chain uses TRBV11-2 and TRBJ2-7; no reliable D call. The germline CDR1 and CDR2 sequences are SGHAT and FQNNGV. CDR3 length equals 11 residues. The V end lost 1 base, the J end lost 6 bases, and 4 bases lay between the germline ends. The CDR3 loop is CASSLVVEQYF. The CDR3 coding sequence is TGTGCCAGCAGCTTAGTTGTCGAGCAGTACTTC.

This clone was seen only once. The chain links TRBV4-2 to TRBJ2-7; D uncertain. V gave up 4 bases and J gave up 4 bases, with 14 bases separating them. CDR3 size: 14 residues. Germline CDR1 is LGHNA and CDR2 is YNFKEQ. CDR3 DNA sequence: TGTGCCAGCAGCCCCCCGGGTAGCAAGTACGAGCAGTACTTC. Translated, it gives CASSPPGSKYEQYF.

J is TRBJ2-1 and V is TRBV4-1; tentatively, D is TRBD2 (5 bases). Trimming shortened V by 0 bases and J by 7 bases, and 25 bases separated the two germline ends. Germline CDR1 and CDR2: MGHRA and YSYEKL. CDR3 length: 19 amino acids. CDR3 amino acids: CASSQEKGQSEGLRNEQFF. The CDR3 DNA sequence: TGCGCCAGCAGCCAAGAAAAGGGCCAATCTGAGGGCCTTCGGAATGAGCAGTTCTTC.

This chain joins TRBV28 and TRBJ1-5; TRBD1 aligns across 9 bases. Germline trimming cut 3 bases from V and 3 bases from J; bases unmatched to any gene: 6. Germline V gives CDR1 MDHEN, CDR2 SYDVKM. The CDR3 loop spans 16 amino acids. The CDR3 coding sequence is TGTGCCAGCAGTTTTATTGGGACAGGGTACAATCAGCCCCAGCATTTT. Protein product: CASSFIGTGYNQPQHF.

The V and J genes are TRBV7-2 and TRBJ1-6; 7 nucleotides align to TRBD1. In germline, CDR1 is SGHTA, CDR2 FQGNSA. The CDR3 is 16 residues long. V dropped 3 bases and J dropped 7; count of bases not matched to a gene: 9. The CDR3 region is CASSLGDRVPNSPLHF. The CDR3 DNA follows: TGTGCCAGCAGCTTGGGAGACAGGGTTCCAAATTCACCCCTCCACTTT.

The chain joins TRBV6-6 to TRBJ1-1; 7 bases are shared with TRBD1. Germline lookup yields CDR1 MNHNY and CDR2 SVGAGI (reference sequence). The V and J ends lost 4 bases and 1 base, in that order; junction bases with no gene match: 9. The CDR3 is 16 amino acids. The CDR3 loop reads CASSLSVWTGNTEAFF. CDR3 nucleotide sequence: TGTGCCAGCAGTTTATCTGTATGGACAGGGAACACTGAAGCTTTCTTT.

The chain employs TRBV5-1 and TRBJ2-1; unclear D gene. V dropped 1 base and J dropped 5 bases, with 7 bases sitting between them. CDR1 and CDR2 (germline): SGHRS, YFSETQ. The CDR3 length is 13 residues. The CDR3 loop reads CASSLWQDNEQFF. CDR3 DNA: TGCGCCAGCAGCTTGTGGCAGGACAATGAGCAGTTCTTC.

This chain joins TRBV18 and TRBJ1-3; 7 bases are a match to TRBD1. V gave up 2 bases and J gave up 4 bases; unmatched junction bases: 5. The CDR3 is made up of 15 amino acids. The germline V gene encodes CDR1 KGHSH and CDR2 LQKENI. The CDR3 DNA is TGTGCCAGCTCACCAATACAGGGGCCGGGAAACACCATATATTTT. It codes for CASSPIQGPGNTIYF.

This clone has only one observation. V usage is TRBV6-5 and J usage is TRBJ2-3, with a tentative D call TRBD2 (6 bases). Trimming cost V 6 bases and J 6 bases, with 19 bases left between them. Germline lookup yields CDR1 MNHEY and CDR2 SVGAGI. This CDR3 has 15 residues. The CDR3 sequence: CASRYTPEGLDTQYF. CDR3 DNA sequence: TGTGCCAGCAGATACACACCGGAGGGACTTGATACGCAGTATTTT.

The CDR3 loop reads CASSFYGYTF. In DNA form, the CDR3 reads TGTGCCAGCAGCTTCTATGGCTACACCTTC. J is TRBJ1-2 and V is TRBV13; D unclear. V lost 3 bases and J lost 4, with 0 bases in between. From germline, CDR1 is PRHDT and CDR2 FYEKMQ (reference sequence). This CDR3 spans 10 amino acids.

For the CDR3, the DNA is TGTGCCAGCAGCGTATTGGGCGGAGAGACCCAGTACTTC. Its protein is CASSVLGGETQYF. This chain links TRBV9 with TRBJ2-5; D is ambiguous. The CDR3 is 13 residues long. The V gene lost 1 base and the J gene lost 4 bases, with 8 bases spanning the gap. Germline V lookup: CDR1 SGDLS, CDR2 YYNGEE.

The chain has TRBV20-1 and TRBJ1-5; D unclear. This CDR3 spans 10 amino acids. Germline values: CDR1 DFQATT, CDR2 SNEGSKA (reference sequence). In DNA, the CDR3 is TGCAGACAGAAAGTTCGGCCCCAGCATTTT. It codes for CRQKVRPQHF.

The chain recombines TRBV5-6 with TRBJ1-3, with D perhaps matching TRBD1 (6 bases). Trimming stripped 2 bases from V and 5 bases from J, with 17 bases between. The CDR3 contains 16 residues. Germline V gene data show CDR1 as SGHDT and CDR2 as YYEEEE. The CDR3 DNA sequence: TGTGCCAGCAGCTTTTACGGGACATCGGTTAGAAACACCATATATTTT. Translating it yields CASSFYGTSVRNTIYF.

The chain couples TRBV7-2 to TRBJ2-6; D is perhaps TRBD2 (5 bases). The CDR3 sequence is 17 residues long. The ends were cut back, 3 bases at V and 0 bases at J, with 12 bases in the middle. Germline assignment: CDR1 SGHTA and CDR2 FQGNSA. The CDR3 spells CASSFPADPSGANVLTF. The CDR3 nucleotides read TGTGCCAGCAGCTTTCCAGCGGACCCCTCTGGGGCCAACGTCCTGACTTTC.

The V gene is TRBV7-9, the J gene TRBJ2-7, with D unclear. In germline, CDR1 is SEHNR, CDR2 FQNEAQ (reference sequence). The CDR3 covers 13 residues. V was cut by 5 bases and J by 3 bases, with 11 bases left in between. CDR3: CASSLRLGYEQYF. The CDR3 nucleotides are TGTGCCAGCAGCCTCAGACTTGGCTACGAGCAGTACTTC.

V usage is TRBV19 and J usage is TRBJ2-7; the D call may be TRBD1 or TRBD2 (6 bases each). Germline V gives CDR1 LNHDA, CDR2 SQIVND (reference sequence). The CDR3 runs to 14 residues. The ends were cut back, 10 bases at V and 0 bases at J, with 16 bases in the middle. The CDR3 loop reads CATRGDGGSYEQYF. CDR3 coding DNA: TGTGCCACTAGGGGGGACGGGGGCTCCTACGAGCAGTACTTC.

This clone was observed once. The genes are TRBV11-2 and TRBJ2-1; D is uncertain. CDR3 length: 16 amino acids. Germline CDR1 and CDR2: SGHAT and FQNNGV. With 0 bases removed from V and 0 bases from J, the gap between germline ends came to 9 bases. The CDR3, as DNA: TGTGCCAGCAGCTTAGAGGAGCGAAGCTCCTACAATGAGCAGTTCTTC. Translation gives CASSLEERSSYNEQFF.

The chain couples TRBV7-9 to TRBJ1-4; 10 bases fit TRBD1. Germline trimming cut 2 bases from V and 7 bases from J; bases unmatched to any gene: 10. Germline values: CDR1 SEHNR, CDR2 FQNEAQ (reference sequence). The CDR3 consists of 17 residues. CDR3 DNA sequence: TGTGCCAGCAGCTTAAACGCGGTTGGGACAGGGGTTGAAAAACTGTTTTTT. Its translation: CASSLNAVGTGVEKLFF. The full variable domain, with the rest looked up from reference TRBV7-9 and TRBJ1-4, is DTGVSQNPRHKITKRGQNVTFRCDPISEHNRLYWYRQTLGQGPEFLTYFQNEAQLEKSRLLSDRFSAERPKGSFSTLEIQRTEQGDSAMYLCASSLNAVGTGVEKLFFGSGTQLSVL.

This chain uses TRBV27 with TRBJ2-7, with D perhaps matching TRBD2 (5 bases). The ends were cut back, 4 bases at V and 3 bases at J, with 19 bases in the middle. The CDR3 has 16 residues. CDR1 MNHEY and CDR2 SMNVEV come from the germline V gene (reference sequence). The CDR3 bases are TGTGCCAGCAGTTCTTTAGGCAGGCCCGGACTCTACGAGCAGTACTTC. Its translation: CASSSLGRPGLYEQYF.

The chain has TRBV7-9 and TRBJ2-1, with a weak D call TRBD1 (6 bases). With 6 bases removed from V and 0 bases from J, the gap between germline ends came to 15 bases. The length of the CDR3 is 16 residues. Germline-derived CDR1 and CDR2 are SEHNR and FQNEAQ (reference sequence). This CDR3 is CASRPGTGSSYNEQFF. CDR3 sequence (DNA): TGTGCCAGCAGACCAGGAACAGGGAGCTCCTACAATGAGCAGTTCTTC.

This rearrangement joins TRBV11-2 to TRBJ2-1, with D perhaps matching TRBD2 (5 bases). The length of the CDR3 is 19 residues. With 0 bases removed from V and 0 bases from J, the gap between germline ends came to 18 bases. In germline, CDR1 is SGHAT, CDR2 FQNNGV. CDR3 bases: TGTGCCAGCAGCTTAGAGCCTAGCAGCGCCTTAAGCTCCTACAATGAGCAGTTCTTC. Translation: CASSLEPSSALSSYNEQFF.

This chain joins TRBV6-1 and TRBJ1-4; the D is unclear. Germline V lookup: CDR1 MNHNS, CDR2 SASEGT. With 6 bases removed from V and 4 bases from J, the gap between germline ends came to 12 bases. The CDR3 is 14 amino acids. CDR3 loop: CASRRGNYNEKLFF. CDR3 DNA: TGTGCCAGCAGACGCGGGAATTATAATGAAAAACTGTTTTTT.

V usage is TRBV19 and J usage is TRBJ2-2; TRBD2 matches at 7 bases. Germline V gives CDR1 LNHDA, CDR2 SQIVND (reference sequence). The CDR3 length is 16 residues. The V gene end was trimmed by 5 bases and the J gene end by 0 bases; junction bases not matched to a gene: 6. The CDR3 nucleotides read TGTGCCAGTAGTCGGTTGGCGGGGGCGAACACCGGGGAGCTGTTTTTT. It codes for CASSRLAGANTGELFF.

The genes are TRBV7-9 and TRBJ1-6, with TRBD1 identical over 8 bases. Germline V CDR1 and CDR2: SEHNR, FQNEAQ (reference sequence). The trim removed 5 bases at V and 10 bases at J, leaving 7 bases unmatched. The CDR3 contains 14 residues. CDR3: CASSLTGEISPLHF. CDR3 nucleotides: TGTGCCAGCAGCCTGACAGGGGAGATCTCACCCCTCCACTTT.